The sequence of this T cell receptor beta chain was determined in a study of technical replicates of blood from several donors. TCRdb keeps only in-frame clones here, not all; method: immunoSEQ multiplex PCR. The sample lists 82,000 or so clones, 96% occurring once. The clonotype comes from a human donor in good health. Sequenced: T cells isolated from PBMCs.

CDR3 amino acids: CAIGQVGNQPQHF. CDR3 sequence (DNA): TGTGCCATCGGTCAGGTAGGCAATCAGCCCCAGCATTTT. The genes are TRBV10-3 and TRBJ1-5; D unclear. In germline, CDR1 is ENHRY, CDR2 SYGVKD. V shed 8 bases and J shed 2 bases, with 10 bases lying between them. The CDR3 has 13 residues.